One sample yielded the 2 T cell receptor beta chains listed below, sequenced in a study of blood T cells in healthy people across ages. Through a sample-barcoded 5' primer and a J-beta primer mix, a second PCR was run for roughly 7 to 11 cycles. A single record per CDR3 protein comes from TCRdb applying MiXCR to the 5' RACE reads. The table records hundreds of thousands of distinct CDR3 sequences, more than 55% of them present only once. Sequenced sample: blood. These receptors came from a man between 40 and 49 years old in good health.

The chain recombines TRBV21-1 with TRBJ2-3. TRBV21-1 is reported as a pseudogene. The CDR3 spans 15 residues. The chain's CDR3 is CASSILLPGPDTQYF. The CDR3 region has the DNA TGTGCCAGCAGCATACTATTACCTGGCCCAGATACGCAGTATTTT.

The rearrangement joins TRBV2 to TRBJ1-2; 7 nucleotides align to TRBD1. The CDR3 runs 14 residues. Per the germline V gene, CDR1 is SNHLY and CDR2 is FYNNEI. J gave up 3 bases and V 2 bases, and 3 bases lay outside the gene matches. CDR3 DNA sequence: TGTGCCAGCAGTGAACAAGGGACAGACTATGGCTACACCTTC. Its translation: CASSEQGTDYGYTF. The full variable domain, with the rest looked up from reference TRBV2 and TRBJ1-2, is EPEVTQTPSHQVTQMGQEVILRCVPISNHLYFYWYRQILGQKVEFLVSFYNNEISEKSEIFDDQFSVERPDGSNFTLKIRSTKLEDSAMYFCASSEQGTDYGYTFGSGTRLTVV.